These 26 T cell receptor beta chains came from one sample sequenced in a study of cytomegalovirus exposure and HLA in healthy donors. Some clones are missing from TCRdb's copy, which holds only in-frame ones; the method was immunoSEQ multiplex PCR. The sample gives about 160,000 clones, about 90% of which show up once; about 5.8% is in the top ten. The sample comprised PBMCs. Source of these receptors: a woman aged 30 to 39 in good health and CMV-seronegative.

The chain employs TRBV7-6 and TRBJ2-1; weak D call: TRBD2 (7 bases). CDR3 length: 19 amino acids. From germline, CDR1 is SGHVS and CDR2 FNYEAQ. Deletions cut 5 bases from V and 4 bases from J, with 27 bases between. The chain's CDR3 is CASSPSGLVGGPAYNEQFF. In nucleotides, the CDR3 is TGTGCCAGCAGCCCCTCCGGGTTAGTGGGGGGGCCCGCATACAATGAGCAGTTCTTC.

Comment on this clone: Within the sample, other DNA sequences also encode this same CDR3. The rearrangement uses TRBV4-3 and TRBJ1-5, with a possible D match to TRBD1 (5 bases). The germline V gene encodes CDR1 LGHNA and CDR2 YSLEER. Deletions cut 0 bases from V and 4 bases from J, with 10 bases between. The CDR3 is 15 residues long. The DNA of the CDR3 is TGCGCCAGCAGCCAAGATAGGCAGGGTAATCAGCCCCAGCATTTT. Translating it yields CASSQDRQGNQPQHF.

The V and J genes are TRBV5-1 and TRBJ2-5; possible D gene TRBD1, 5 bases. Trimming shortened V by 1 base and J by 4 bases, and 8 bases separated the two germline ends. The germline V gene has CDR1 SGHRS and CDR2 YFSETQ. The CDR3 runs 13 residues. Here the CDR3 DNA reads TGCGCCAGCAGCTTGCAGGGTGGAGAGACCCAGTACTTC. Translation gives CASSLQGGETQYF.

This clone was seen only once. The chain joins TRBV5-1 to TRBJ2-7, with D possibly being TRBD2 (6 bases). Per the germline V gene, CDR1 is SGHRS and CDR2 is YFSETQ. The CDR3 is made up of 14 amino acids. V was clipped by 0 bases and J by 2 bases, with 9 bases between them. CDR3 sequence (DNA): TGCGCCAGCAGCTTGGGGGCGGGAACCTACGAGCAGTACTTC. It yields the protein CASSLGAGTYEQYF.

The chain links TRBV6-5 to TRBJ2-7; TRBD2 is a possible D gene (7 bases). Trimming removed 2 bases at V and 9 bases at J, with 17 bases between. Germline loops: CDR1 MNHEY, CDR2 SVGAGI. The CDR3 loop spans 14 amino acids. The CDR3 nucleotides are TGTGCCAGCAGTTACGGGGGGGGGCAGGTCGTGCAGTACTTC. Protein sequence: CASSYGGGQVVQYF.

The rearrangement links TRBV27 to TRBJ2-3, with D hard to call. Germline V gene data show CDR1 as MNHEY and CDR2 as SMNVEV (reference sequence). The CDR3 sequence is 15 residues long. V dropped 3 bases and J dropped 2 bases, with 12 bases sitting between them. Written as DNA, the CDR3 is TGTGCCAGCAGTTTCAGGAACAGATTCACAGATACGCAGTATTTT. It translates to CASSFRNRFTDTQYF.

The rearrangement links TRBV4-3 to TRBJ1-1; no firm D call. This CDR3 has 16 residues. Germline V CDR1 and CDR2: LGHNA, YSLEER. V lost 0 bases and J lost 2, with 13 bases in between. This CDR3 is CASSQDAGEGNTEAFF. The CDR3 DNA reads as TGCGCCAGCAGCCAAGATGCTGGGGAGGGTAACACTGAAGCTTTCTTT.

V is TRBV5-1 and J is TRBJ1-6; D gene ambiguous. The V gene's germline CDR1 is SGHRS and CDR2 YFSETQ. The CDR3 spans 14 residues. V gave up 0 bases and J gave up 8 bases, with 9 bases separating them. The CDR3 DNA reads TGCGCCAGCAGCTTGGGATTAAGAGATTCACCCCTCCACTTT. Amino acid sequence: CASSLGLRDSPLHF.

The chain carries TRBV7-6 and TRBJ2-6; no definite D call. The CDR3 has 17 amino acids. The germline CDR1 and CDR2 sequences are SGHVS and FNYEAQ. Trimming pared 5 bases from V and 0 bases from J, leaving 14 bases between. CDR3 loop: CASSARTPHSGANVLTF. The CDR3 region has the DNA TGTGCCAGCAGCGCAAGAACGCCACACTCTGGGGCCAACGTCCTGACTTTC.

This clone was detected once. The CDR3 sequence: CASSATTGLNTGELFF. The DNA of the CDR3 is TGCGCCAGCAGCGCAACCACAGGGCTCAACACCGGGGAGCTGTTTTTT. V is TRBV5-1 and J is TRBJ2-2; maybe TRBD1 (6 bases). CDR3 size: 16 residues. Germline-derived CDR1 and CDR2 are SGHRS and YFSETQ. Trimming took off 4 bases at V and 2 bases at J, with 15 bases between the two ends. The variable domain in full, completed from reference TRBV5-1 and TRBJ2-2, reads KAGVTQTPRYLIKTRGQQVTLSCSPISGHRSVSWYQQTPGQGLQFLFEYFSETQRNKGNFPGRFSGRQFSNSRSEMNVSTLELGDSALYLCASSATTGLNTGELFFGEGSRLTVL.

The genes are TRBV4-1 and TRBJ1-1, with D maybe TRBD1 (6 bases). The CDR3 runs to 16 residues. V was pared by 0 bases and J by 1 base, with 12 bases between. CDR1 is MGHRA, CDR2 YSYEKL, per germline. CDR3 bases: TGCGCCAGCAGCCAAGATTTCGTCAGGGGGAACACTGAAGCTTTCTTT. Translation: CASSQDFVRGNTEAFF.

The CDR3 sequence is CASSQELAGQETQYF. Here the CDR3 DNA reads TGCGCCAGCAGCCAAGAACTAGCGGGGCAGGAGACCCAGTACTTC. The rearrangement uses TRBV4-3 and TRBJ2-5, with 10 positions matching TRBD2. Germline V gene data show CDR1 as LGHNA and CDR2 as YSLEER. The CDR3 has 15 residues. Trimming at V came to 0 bases and at J to 5 bases, leaving 3 bases not matched to a gene.

The genes are TRBV9 and TRBJ1-6, with D maybe TRBD1 (5 bases). Germline lookup yields CDR1 SGDLS and CDR2 YYNGEE. The germline V and J ends were trimmed by 4 bases and 7 bases, with 9 bases remaining between them. The CDR3 has 13 residues. The CDR3 region has the DNA TGTGCCAGCAGCCCTAAGGGGAATTCACCCCTCCACTTT. Residues: CASSPKGNSPLHF.

In this sample, this clone turned up once. The V call is TRBV4-1, the J call TRBJ2-3; either TRBD1 or TRBD2 may fit D (5 bases each). V gave up 0 bases and J gave up 1 base, with 11 bases separating them. CDR1 and CDR2 from the germline V gene are MGHRA and YSYEKL. The CDR3 is 16 amino acids. In DNA, the CDR3 is TGCGCCAGCAGCCAAGAAGGACGGGGCGGCACAGATACGCAGTATTTT. It encodes CASSQEGRGGTDTQYF.

The rearrangement uses TRBV6-1 and TRBJ2-1, with a tentative D call TRBD1 (6 bases). Trimming cost V 4 bases and J 9 bases, with 10 bases left between them. The CDR3 has 12 amino acids. Germline V gives CDR1 MNHNS, CDR2 SASEGT. The CDR3 loop reads CASSGDTSEQFF. CDR3 in DNA: TGTGCCAGCAGTGGGGACACGAGTGAGCAGTTCTTC.

This chain joins TRBV5-4 and TRBJ2-4; the D gene is possibly TRBD1 (5 bases). Trimming took off 5 bases at V and 8 bases at J, with 14 bases between the two ends. Germline values: CDR1 SGHNT, CDR2 YYREEE (reference sequence). The CDR3 covers 13 residues. DNA of the CDR3: TGTGCCAGCAGACGGACACTTACGGACATTCAGTACTTC. It codes for CASRRTLTDIQYF.

The genes are TRBV14 and TRBJ1-1; D might be TRBD1 (6 bases). This CDR3 is 14 amino acids long. The V gene's germline CDR1 is SGHDN and CDR2 FVKESK. With 6 bases removed from V and 4 bases from J, the gap between germline ends came to 15 bases. CDR3 protein: CASREQGFGTEAFF. The CDR3, as DNA: TGTGCCAGCAGGGAACAGGGATTCGGCACTGAAGCTTTCTTT.

This sequence joins TRBV27 and TRBJ1-2, with D unresolved. This CDR3 is 16 amino acids long. Between the trimmed V and J ends, which lost 4 bases and 1 base, there was a span of 16 bases. Germline CDR1 and CDR2: MNHEY and SMNVEV (reference sequence). Here the CDR3 reads CASSYSRSSGNYGYTF. CDR3 in DNA: TGTGCCAGCAGTTATTCCAGATCTTCGGGTAACTATGGCTACACCTTC.

The J gene is TRBJ2-5, the V gene TRBV27, with no clear D. Trimming took off 5 bases at V and 3 bases at J, with 10 bases between the two ends. Germline V gives CDR1 MNHEY, CDR2 SMNVEV (reference sequence). CDR3 length: 13 amino acids. The chain's CDR3 is CASSKRREETQYF. The CDR3, as DNA: TGTGCCAGCAGTAAAAGAAGAGAAGAGACCCAGTACTTC.

This sequence joins TRBV6-4 and TRBJ1-1, with a weak D call TRBD1 (6 bases). Germline V gene lookup returns CDR1 MRHNA and CDR2 SNTAGT. The CDR3 sequence is 13 residues long. V was shortened by 7 bases and J by 1 base, with 10 bases between the two germline ends. The CDR3 region has the DNA TGTGCCAGCAAGGGGGGGAAGAACACTGAAGCTTTCTTT. It codes for CASKGGKNTEAFF.

The CDR3 loop reads CASSLSSGSGEQYF. The DNA of the CDR3 is TGTGCCAGCAGCTTATCTAGCGGGAGTGGCGAGCAGTACTTC. The chain uses TRBV7-3 and TRBJ2-7, with 10 bases identical to TRBD2. J was trimmed by 6 bases and V by 2 bases; bases with no gene match: 4. There are 14 residues in the CDR3. Germline-derived CDR1 and CDR2 are SGHTA and FQGTGA. The full variable domain, its missing parts supplied by reference TRBV7-3 and TRBJ2-7, is GAGVSQTPSNKVTEKGKYVELRCDPISGHTALYWYRQSLGQGPEFLIYFQGTGAADDSGLPNDRFFAVRPEGSVSTLKIQRTERGDSAVYLCASSLSSGSGEQYFGPGTRLTVT.

This rearrangement joins TRBV4-3 to TRBJ2-3; D uncertain. Deletions cut 1 base from V and 2 bases from J, with 7 bases between. Germline V gene data show CDR1 as LGHNA and CDR2 as YSLEER. The CDR3 loop spans 14 amino acids. The CDR3 region is CASSQVGTTDTQYF. CDR3 nucleotides: TGCGCCAGCAGCCAAGTCGGCACCACAGATACGCAGTATTTT.

The chain uses TRBV9 and TRBJ2-5; D not resolved. The CDR3 length is 14 residues. Germline CDR1 SGDLS, CDR2 YYNGEE. V was pared by 0 bases and J by 2 bases, with 8 bases between. This chain's CDR3 is CASSVGNIQETQYF. In DNA form, the CDR3 reads TGTGCCAGCAGCGTAGGGAACATACAAGAGACCCAGTACTTC. The full variable domain, with the rest looked up from reference TRBV9 and TRBJ2-5, is DSGVTQTPKHLITATGQRVTLRCSPRSGDLSVYWYQQSLDQGLQFLIQYYNGEERAKGNILERFSAQQFPDLHSELNLSSLELGDSALYFCASSVGNIQETQYFGPGTRLLVL.

This clone came up a few times. This chain links TRBV7-8 with TRBJ2-7; D may be TRBD2 (6 bases). This CDR3 comprises 14 residues. Trimming removed 1 base from V and 5 bases from J, with 12 bases in between. Germline-derived CDR1 and CDR2 are SGHVS and FQNEAQ. CDR3 sequence reads: CASSLDGRPDEQYF. The CDR3 region has the DNA TGTGCCAGCAGCTTAGATGGGAGGCCAGACGAGCAGTACTTC. Filled out from reference TRBV7-8 and TRBJ2-7, the complete variable domain reads GAGVSQSPRYKVAKRGQDVALRCDPISGHVSLFWYQQALGQGPEFLTYFQNEAQLDKSGLPSDRFFAERPEGSVSTLKIQRTQQEDSAVYLCASSLDGRPDEQYFGPGTRLTVT.

V is TRBV7-8 and J is TRBJ1-3; 10 nucleotides match TRBD1. Per the germline V gene, CDR1 is SGHVS and CDR2 is FQNEAQ. CDR3 length equals 16 residues. V was pared by 5 bases and J by 4 bases, with 8 bases of the junction left unmatched. CDR3 region: CASSTPGTGVGNTIYF. CDR3 nucleotides: TGTGCCAGCAGCACTCCAGGGACAGGGGTCGGAAACACCATATATTTT.

The V call is TRBV27, the J call TRBJ1-5; D remains unclear. This CDR3 spans 12 amino acids. The germline V and J ends were trimmed by 4 bases and 6 bases, with 7 bases remaining between them. Germline V gene lookup returns CDR1 MNHEY and CDR2 SMNVEV (reference sequence). The CDR3 sequence: CASSSLGQPQHF. The CDR3 DNA reads TGTGCCAGCAGTTCGTTGGGTCAGCCCCAGCATTTT.